The sequence of this TCR beta chain was determined in a study of shared clonotypes between healthy human individuals. As for the study in general: Each donor had three CD4 naive, three CD4 memory, two CD8 naive and one CD8 memory plate.

Study-level findings and limits: In having few donors, the study represented limited genetic and exposure-history diversity. Clonotype sharing among donors, it was expected, would be affected by sequencing depth.

After removal of 4 bases from V and 5 bases from J, the junction contained 16 bases not matched to a gene. Germline CDR1 SGHVS, CDR2 FNYEAQ. The CDR3 extends over 17 amino acids. In regard to this clone: Antigen unknown.

Replicate PCRs run on sorted subsets employed approximately 180 ng DNA, roughly 30,000 T cell genomes. The data were produced by immunoSEQ multiplex PCR, yet TCRdb's version contains in-frame clones alone and is incomplete. This sample has a few hundred thousand clones, with 73% found just once. The sample comprised memory CD4+ T cells sorted from blood. The subset was: CD45RA-negative fraction. V usage is TRBV7-6 and J usage is TRBJ2-7; 8 positions agree with TRBD2. This TCR was recovered from a man aged 25 to 45 in good health. CDR3 region: CASSSRGGSGEGDEQYF. In DNA, the CDR3 is TGTGCCAGCAGCTCAAGAGGGGGTAGCGGGGAGGGTGACGAGCAGTACTTC.